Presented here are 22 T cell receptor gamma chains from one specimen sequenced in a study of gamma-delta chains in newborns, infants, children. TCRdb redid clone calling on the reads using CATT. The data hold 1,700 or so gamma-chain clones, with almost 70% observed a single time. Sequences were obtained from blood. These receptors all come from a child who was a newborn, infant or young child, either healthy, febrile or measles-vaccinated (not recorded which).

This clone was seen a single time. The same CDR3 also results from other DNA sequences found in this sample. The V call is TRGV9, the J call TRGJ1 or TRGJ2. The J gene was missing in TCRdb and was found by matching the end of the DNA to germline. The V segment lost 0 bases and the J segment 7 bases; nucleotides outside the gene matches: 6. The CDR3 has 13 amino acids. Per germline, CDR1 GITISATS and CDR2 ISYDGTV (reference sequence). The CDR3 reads CALWEVRGYKKLF. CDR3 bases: TGTGCCTTGTGGGAGGTGAGGGGGTATAAGAAACTCTTT.

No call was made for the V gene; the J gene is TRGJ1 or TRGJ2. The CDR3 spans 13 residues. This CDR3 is CATFDEVAYKKLF. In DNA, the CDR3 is TGTGCCACCTTTGATGAGGTCGCTTATAAGAAGCTCTTT.

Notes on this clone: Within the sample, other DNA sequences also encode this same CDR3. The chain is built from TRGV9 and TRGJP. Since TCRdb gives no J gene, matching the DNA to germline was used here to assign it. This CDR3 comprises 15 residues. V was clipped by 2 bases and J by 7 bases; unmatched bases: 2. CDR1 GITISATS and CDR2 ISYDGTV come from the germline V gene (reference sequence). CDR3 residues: CALWEEELGKKIKVF. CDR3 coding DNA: TGTGCCTTGTGGGAGGAGGAGTTGGGCAAAAAAATCAAGGTATTT.

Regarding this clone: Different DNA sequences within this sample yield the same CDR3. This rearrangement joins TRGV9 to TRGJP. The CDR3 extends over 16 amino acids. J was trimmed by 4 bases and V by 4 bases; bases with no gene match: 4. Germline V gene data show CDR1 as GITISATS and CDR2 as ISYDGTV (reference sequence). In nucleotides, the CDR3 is TGTGCCTTGTGGGAAGACCAAGAGTTGGGCAAAAAAATCAAGGTATTT. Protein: CALWEDQELGKKIKVF.

The CDR3 spells CALWEVRGVRDGKKIKVF. The DNA for the CDR3 is TGTGCCTTGTGGGAGGTGCGGGGGGTACGAGATGGCAAAAAAATCAAGGTATTT. The genes are TRGV9 and TRGJP. TCRdb records no J gene; here it was assigned by comparing the DNA to germline. Germline-derived CDR1 and CDR2 are GITISATS and ISYDGTV (reference sequence). The trim removed 0 bases at V and 13 bases at J, leaving 15 bases unmatched. This CDR3 is 18 amino acids long.

The CDR3 bases are TGTGCCTTGTGGGTTCCCCAGCAAGAGTTGGGCAAAAAAATCAAGGTATTT. It specifies CALWVPQQELGKKIKVF. The chain uses TRGV9 and TRGJP. No J gene was available from TCRdb, and it was assigned here by a germline match of the DNA. Germline V gene sequence: CDR1 GITISATS, CDR2 ISYDGTV (reference sequence). The CDR3 has 17 residues. The J segment lost 3 bases and the V segment lost 5 bases, leaving 7 bases of the junction unmatched.

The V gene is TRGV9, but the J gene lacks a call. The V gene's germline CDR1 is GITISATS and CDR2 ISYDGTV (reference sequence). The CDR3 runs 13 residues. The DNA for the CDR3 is TGTGCCTTGTGGGAGGTGCATTATTATAACAAGCTCTTT. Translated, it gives CALWEVHYYNKLF.

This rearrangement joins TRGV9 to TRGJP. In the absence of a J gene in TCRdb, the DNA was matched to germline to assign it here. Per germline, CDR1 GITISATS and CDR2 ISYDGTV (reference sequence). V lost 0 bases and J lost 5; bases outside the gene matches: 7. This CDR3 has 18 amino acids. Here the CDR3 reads CALWEVLRKELGKKIKVF. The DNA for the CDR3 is TGTGCCTTGTGGGAGGTGCTTCGCAAAGAGTTGGGCAAAAAAATCAAGGTATTT.

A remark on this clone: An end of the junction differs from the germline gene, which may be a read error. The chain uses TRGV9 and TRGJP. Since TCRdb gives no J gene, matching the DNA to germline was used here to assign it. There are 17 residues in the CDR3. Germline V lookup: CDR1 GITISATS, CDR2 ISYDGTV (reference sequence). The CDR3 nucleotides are TGTGCCTTGTTGGAGGTACAACAAGAGTTGGGCAAAAAAATCAAGGTATTT. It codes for CALLEVQQELGKKIKVF.

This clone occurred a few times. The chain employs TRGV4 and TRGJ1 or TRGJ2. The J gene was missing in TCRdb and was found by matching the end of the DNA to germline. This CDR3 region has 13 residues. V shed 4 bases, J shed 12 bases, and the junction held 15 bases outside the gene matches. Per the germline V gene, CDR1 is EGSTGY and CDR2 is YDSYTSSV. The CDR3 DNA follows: TGTGCCACCTGGGACGGCCCTTCTCTCGGGAAACTCTTT. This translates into CATWDGPSLGKLF.

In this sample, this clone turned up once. DNA of the CDR3: TGTGCCACCTGGGATGGGAGGACTCCCACTTATTATAAGAAACTCTTT. This gives the protein CATWDGRTPTYYKKLF. J is TRGJ1 or TRGJ2 and V is TRGV4. As TCRdb names no J gene, one was assigned here on the basis of a DNA match to germline. CDR3 length equals 16 residues. Trimming cost V 0 bases and J 3 bases; bases outside gene matches: 11. The germline V gene has CDR1 EGSTGY and CDR2 YDSYTSSV.

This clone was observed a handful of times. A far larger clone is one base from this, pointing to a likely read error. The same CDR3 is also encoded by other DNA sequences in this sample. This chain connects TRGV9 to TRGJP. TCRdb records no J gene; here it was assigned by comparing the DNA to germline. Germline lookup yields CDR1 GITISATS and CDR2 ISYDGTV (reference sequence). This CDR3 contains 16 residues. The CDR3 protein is CALWEVQGLGKKIKVF. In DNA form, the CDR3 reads TGTGCCTTGTGGGAGGTGCAAGGGTTGGGCAAAAAAATCAAGGTATTT.

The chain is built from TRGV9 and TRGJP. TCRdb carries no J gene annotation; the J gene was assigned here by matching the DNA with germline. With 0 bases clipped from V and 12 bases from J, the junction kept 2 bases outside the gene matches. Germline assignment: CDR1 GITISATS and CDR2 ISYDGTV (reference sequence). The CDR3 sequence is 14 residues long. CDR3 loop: CALWEVPGKKIKVF. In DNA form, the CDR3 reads TGTGCCTTGTGGGAGGTGCCGGGCAAAAAAATCAAGGTATTT.

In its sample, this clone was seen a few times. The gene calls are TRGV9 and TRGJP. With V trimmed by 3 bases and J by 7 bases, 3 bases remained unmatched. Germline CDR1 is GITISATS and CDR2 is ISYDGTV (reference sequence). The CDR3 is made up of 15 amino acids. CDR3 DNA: TGTGCCTTGTGGGAGCTCGAGTTGGGCAAAAAAATCAAGGTATTT. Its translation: CALWELELGKKIKVF.

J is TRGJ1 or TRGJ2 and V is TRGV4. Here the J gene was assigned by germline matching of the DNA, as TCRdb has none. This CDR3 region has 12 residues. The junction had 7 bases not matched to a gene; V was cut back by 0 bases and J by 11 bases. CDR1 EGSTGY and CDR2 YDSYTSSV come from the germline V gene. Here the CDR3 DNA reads TGTGCCACCTGGGATGGGCCGTATGAGAAACTCTTT. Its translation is CATWDGPYEKLF.

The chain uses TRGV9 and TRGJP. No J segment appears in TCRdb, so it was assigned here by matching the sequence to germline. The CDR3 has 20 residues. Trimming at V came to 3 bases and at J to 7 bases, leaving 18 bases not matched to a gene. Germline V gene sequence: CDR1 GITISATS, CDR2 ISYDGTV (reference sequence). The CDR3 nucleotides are TGTGCCTTGTGGGAGACAAACTCGTATGAAGGGGAGTTGGGCAAAAAAATCAAGGTATTT. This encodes CALWETNSYEGELGKKIKVF.

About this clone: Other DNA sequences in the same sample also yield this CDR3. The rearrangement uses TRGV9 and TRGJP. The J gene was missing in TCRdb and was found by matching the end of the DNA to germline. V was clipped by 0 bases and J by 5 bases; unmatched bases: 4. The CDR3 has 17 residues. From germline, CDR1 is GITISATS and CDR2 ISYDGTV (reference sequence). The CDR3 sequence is CALWEVKEELGKKIKVF. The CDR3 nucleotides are TGTGCCTTGTGGGAGGTGAAGGAAGAGTTGGGCAAAAAAATCAAGGTATTT.

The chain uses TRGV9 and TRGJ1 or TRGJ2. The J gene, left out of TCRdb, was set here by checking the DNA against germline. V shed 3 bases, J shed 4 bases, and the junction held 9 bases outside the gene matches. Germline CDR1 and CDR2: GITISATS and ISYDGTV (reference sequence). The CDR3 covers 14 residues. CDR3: CALWETRQYYKKLF. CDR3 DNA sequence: TGTGCCTTGTGGGAGACGCGCCAGTATTATAAGAAACTCTTT.

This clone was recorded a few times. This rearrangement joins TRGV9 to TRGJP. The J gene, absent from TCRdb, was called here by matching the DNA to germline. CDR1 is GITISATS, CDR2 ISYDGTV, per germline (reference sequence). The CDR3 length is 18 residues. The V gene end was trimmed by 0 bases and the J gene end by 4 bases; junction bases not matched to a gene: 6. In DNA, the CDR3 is TGTGCCTTGTGGGAGGTGGAGATCCAAGAGTTGGGCAAAAAAATCAAGGTATTT. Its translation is CALWEVEIQELGKKIKVF.

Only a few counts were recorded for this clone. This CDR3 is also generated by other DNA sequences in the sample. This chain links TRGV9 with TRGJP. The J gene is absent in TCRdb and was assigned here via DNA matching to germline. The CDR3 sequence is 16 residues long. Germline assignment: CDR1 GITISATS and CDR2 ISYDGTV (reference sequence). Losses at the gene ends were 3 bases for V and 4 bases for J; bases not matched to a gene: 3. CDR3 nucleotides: TGTGCCTTGTGGGAGACTCAAGAGTTGGGCAAAAAAATCAAGGTATTT. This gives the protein CALWETQELGKKIKVF.

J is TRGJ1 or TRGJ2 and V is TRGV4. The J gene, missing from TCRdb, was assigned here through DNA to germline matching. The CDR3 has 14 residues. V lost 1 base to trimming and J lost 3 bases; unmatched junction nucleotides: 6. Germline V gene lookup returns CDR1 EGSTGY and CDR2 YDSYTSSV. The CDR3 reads CATWDGPSYYKKLF. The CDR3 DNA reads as TGTGCCACCTGGGATGGACCCTCTTATTATAAGAAACTCTTT.

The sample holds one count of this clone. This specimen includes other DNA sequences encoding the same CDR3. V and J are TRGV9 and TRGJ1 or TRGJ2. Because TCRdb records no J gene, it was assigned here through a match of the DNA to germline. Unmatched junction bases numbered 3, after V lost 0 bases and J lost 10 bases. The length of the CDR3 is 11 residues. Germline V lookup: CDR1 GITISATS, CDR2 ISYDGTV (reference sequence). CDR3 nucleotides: TGTGCCTTGTGGGAGGTGAGGAAGAAACTCTTT. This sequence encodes CALWEVRKKLF.